This TCR beta chain stems from a study of cytomegalovirus exposure and HLA in healthy donors. Points on this clone: Different DNA sequences within this sample yield the same CDR3.

It was with 60 Vbeta and 13 Jbeta primers that the PCR ran. In the original analysis: A later analysis counted roughly 74 million unique TCR beta chains, 10 million to 12 million shared. The repertoire was sequenced with immunoSEQ multiplex PCR; TCRdb's copy has only in-frame clones and lacks some. V and J calls and clone size follow that table, whereas D and trimming were derived from the DNA. The table lists 130,000 or so clones, approximately 8.9% of them singletons. The V end lost 0 bases, the J end lost 4 bases, and 10 bases lay between the germline ends. CDR1 SGHRS and CDR2 YFSETQ come from the germline V gene. The CDR3 loop spans 14 amino acids.

J is TRBJ2-5 and V is TRBV5-1, with D perhaps TRBD2 (6 bases). The material sequenced was PBMCs. The clonotype comes from a woman between 35 and 50 years old in good health and CMV-seropositive. CDR3 DNA sequence: TGCGCCAGCAGCTTGGCGGGGGTAGTAGAGACCCAGTACTTC. This sequence encodes CASSLAGVVETQYF.